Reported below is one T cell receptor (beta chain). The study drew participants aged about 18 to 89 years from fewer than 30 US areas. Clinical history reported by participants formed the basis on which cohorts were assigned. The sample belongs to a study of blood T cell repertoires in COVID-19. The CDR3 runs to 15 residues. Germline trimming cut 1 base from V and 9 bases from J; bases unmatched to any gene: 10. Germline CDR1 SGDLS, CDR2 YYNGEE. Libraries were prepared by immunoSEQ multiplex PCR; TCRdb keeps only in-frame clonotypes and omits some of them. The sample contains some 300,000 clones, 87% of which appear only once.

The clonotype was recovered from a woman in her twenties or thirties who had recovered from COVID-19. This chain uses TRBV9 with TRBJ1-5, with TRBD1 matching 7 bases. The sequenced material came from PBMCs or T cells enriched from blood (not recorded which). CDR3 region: CASSVLTGPLGPQHF. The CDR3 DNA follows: TGTGCCAGCAGCGTATTGACAGGGCCCCTAGGGCCCCAGCATTTT. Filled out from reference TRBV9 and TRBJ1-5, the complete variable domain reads DSGVTQTPKHLITATGQRVTLRCSPRSGDLSVYWYQQSLDQGLQFLIQYYNGEERAKGNILERFSAQQFPDLHSELNLSSLELGDSALYFCASSVLTGPLGPQHFGDGTRLSIL.